The subject of this entry is one T cell receptor beta chain. Its cognate antigen is unknown. TCR beta libraries used roughly 1.9 micrograms of DNA from cryopreserved PBMCs. The data were taken from a study of cytotoxic CD8 clonotypes in ibrutinib-treated CLL. The method was immunoSEQ multiplex PCR; TCRdb's version includes in-frame clones alone and lacks a portion of them. This repertoire shows 300,000 or so clones, approximately 67% found once; its top ten account for 6% to 6.5%. Regarding the study as a whole: Clonality increased at ibrutinib response, then returned toward baseline at progression.

The TCR comes from a human donor with chronic lymphocytic leukemia. The sample here was PBMCs, taken after 36 months of ibrutinib treatment.

This chain's CDR3 is CASSQTAGGWDEQFF. In nucleotides, the CDR3 is TGCGCCAGCAGCCAGACGGCGGGAGGTTGGGATGAGCAGTTCTTC. This chain joins TRBV4-1 and TRBJ2-1, with 8 bases that match TRBD2. The V gene end was trimmed by 3 bases and the J gene end by 8 bases; junction bases not matched to a gene: 9. Per the germline V gene, CDR1 is MGHRA and CDR2 is YSYEKL. The CDR3 runs 15 residues.